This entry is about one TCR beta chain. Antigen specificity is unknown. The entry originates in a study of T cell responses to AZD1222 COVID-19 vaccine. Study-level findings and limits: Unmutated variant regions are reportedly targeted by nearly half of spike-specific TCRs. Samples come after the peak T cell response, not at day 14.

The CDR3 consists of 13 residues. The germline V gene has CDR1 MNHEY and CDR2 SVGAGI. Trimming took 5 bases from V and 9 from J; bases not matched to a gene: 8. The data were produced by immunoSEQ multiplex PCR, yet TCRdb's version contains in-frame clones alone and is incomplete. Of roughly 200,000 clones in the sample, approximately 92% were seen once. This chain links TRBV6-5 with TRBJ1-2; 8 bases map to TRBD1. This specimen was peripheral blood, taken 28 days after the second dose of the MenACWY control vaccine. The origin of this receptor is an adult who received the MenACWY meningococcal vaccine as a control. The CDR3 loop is CASSPTGQGRYTF. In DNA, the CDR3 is TGTGCCAGCAGTCCAACCGGACAGGGACGCTACACCTTC.